This T cell receptor (beta chain) was identified during a study of lymphopenia after photon versus proton radiotherapy. Study results and caveats: Oligoclonal CD8+ Temra expansion after nadir drove photon patients' diversity drop. Larger post-nadir TCR diversity loss correlated inversely with survival in deceased patients. Only patients who died were analyzed for survival; proton advantage is unproven. Under photons, naive T cells and diversity fell while effector/memory populations rose.

The CDR3 sequence is 17 residues long. Trimming left V 1 base short and J 4 bases short, with 14 bases between. Germline lookup yields CDR1 SEHNR and CDR2 FQNEAQ (reference sequence). This clone has only one observation. Its antigen remains unidentified. Assay: immunoSEQ multiplex PCR; the TCRdb copy retains only in-frame clones and omits some. Here the sample spans about 29,000 clones, approximately 86% being singletons. The material was peripheral blood, obtained from a patient treated with proton-based radiotherapy. This chain joins TRBV7-9 and TRBJ1-6; D remains ambiguous. The sequence came from a woman aged 60-75 years with cholangiocarcinoma. Some clones in this sample may be carry-over from other donors' samples. The CDR3, as DNA: TGTGCCAGCAGCTTAGTCATTGGATATGTTTATAATTCACCCCTCCACTTT. This gives the protein CASSLVIGYVYNSPLHF.